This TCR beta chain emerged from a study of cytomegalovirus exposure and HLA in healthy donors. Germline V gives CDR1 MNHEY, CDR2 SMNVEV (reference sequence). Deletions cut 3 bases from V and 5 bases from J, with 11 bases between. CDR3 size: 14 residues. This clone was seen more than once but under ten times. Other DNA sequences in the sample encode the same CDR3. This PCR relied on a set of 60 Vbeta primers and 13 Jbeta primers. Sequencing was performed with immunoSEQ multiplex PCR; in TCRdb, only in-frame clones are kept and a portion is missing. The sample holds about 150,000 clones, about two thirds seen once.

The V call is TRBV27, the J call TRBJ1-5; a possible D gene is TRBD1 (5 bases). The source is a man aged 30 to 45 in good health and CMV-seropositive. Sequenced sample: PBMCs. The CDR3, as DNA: TGTGCCAGCAGTTTCGGAGGAGGGGATCAGCCCCAGCATTTT. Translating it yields CASSFGGGDQPQHF.